The following is a T cell receptor (beta chain) sequence with its context. The repertoire was sequenced with immunoSEQ multiplex PCR; TCRdb's copy has only in-frame clones and lacks some. The sample records 95,000 to 150,000 clones, roughly 90% being singletons. Germline CDR1 and CDR2: KGHSH and LQKENI. The CDR3 loop spans 14 amino acids. V was shortened by 5 bases and J by 0 bases, with 10 bases between the two germline ends. The data stem from a study of T cell responses to AZD1222 COVID-19 vaccine. The clonotype comes from an adult who received the AZD1222 COVID-19 vaccine. The V call is TRBV18, the J call TRBJ1-2, with a weak D call TRBD1 (5 bases). The material sequenced was peripheral blood, taken 28 days after the second AZD1222 dose. The CDR3 bases are TGTGCCAGCTCATTTTCGACAGCTAACTATGGCTACACCTTC. This gives the protein CASSFSTANYGYTF.